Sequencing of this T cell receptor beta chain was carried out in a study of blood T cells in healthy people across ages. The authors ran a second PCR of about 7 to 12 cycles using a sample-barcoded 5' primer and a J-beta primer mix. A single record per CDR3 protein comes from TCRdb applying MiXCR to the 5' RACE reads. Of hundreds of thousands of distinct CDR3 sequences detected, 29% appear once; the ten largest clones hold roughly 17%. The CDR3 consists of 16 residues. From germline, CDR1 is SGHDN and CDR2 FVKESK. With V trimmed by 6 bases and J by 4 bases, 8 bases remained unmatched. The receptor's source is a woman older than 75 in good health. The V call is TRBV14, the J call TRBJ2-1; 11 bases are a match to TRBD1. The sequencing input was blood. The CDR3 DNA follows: TGTGCCAGCAGGCAGGACCGGGACAGGGGGTACAATGAGCAGTTCTTC. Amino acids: CASRQDRDRGYNEQFF.